This T cell receptor (beta chain) was obtained from a study of T cell responses to AZD1222 COVID-19 vaccine. The method was immunoSEQ multiplex PCR; TCRdb's version includes in-frame clones alone and lacks a portion of them. The sample has roughly 67,000 clones; roughly 88% are singletons. V lost 1 base to trimming and J lost 4 bases, with 7 bases between them. Germline V gives CDR1 SGHTA, CDR2 FQGNSA. CDR3 length equals 13 residues. As to this clone: Antigen: not known.

The study, taken as a whole, reports: Within unmutated variant regions lay the reported targets of nearly half of spike-specific TCRs. Sampled repertoires all dated from after the peak T cell response. Baseline testing showed seropositivity in only a handful of AZD1222 recipients.

The rearrangement uses TRBV7-2 and TRBJ2-5, with D possibly being TRBD1 (5 bases). The sequences come from peripheral blood, collected on day 0 of AZD1222 vaccination. The TCR sequence derives from an adult in good health. The CDR3 nucleotides are TGTGCCAGCAGCTTAGGGGGCGGAGAGACCCAGTACTTC. Translation: CASSLGGGETQYF.